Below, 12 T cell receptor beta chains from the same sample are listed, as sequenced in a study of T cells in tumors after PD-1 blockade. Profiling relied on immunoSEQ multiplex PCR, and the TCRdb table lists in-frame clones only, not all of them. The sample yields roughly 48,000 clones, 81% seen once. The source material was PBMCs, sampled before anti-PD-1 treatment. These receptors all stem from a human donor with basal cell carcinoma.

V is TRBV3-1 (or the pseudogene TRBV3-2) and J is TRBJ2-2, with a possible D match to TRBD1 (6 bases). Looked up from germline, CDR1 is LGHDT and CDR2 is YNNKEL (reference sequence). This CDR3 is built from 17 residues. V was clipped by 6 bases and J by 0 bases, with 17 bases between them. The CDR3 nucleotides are TGTGCCAGCAGTCGTGACAGGACAATGGCGAACACCGGGGAGCTGTTTTTT. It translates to CASSRDRTMANTGELFF.

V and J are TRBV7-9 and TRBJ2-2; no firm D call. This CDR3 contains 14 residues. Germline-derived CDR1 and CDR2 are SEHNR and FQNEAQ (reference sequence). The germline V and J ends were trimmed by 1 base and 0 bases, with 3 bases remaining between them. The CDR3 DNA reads TGTGCCAGCAGCTTAGATGCGAACACCGGGGAGCTGTTTTTT. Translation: CASSLDANTGELFF.

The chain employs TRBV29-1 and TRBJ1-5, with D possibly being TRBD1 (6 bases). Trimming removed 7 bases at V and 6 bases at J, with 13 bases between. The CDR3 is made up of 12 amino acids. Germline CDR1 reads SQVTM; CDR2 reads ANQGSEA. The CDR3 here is CSGQEIGQPQHF. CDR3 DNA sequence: TGCAGCGGACAGGAAATTGGTCAGCCCCAGCATTTT.

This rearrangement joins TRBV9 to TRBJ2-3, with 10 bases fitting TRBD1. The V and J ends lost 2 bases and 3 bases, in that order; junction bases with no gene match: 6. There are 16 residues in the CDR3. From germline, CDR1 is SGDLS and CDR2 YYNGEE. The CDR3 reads CASSVSGTGETDTQYF. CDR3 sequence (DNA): TGTGCCAGCAGCGTCTCCGGGACAGGGGAGACAGATACGCAGTATTTT.

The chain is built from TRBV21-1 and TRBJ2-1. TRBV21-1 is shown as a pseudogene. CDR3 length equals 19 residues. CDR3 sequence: CASLRRTKNGGGLENEQFF. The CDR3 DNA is TGTGCCAGCCTAAGGAGGACAAAAAACGGCGGCGGTTTAGAAAATGAGCAGTTCTTC.

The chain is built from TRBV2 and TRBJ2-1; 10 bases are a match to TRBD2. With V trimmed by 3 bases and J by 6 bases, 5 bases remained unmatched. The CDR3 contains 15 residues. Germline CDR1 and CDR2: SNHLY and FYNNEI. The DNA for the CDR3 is TGTGCCAGCAGTGATTCAGCGGGGGGGCCCAATGAGCAGTTCTTC. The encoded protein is CASSDSAGGPNEQFF. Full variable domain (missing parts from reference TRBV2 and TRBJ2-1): EPEVTQTPSHQVTQMGQEVILRCVPISNHLYFYWYRQILGQKVEFLVSFYNNEISEKSEIFDDQFSVERPDGSNFTLKIRSTKLEDSAMYFCASSDSAGGPNEQFFGPGTRLTVL.

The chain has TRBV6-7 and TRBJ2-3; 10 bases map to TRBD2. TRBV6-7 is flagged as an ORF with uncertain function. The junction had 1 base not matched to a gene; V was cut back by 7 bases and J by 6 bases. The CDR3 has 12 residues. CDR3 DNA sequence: TGTGCCAGCACTAGCGGGGGCGATACGCAGTATTTT. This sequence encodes CASTSGGDTQYF.

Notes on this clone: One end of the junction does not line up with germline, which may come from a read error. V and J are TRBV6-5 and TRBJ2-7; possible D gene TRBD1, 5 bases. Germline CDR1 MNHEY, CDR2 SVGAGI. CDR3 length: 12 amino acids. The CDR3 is CTSWGNSYEQYF. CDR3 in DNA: TGTACCAGCTGGGGCAACTCCTACGAGCAGTACTTC.

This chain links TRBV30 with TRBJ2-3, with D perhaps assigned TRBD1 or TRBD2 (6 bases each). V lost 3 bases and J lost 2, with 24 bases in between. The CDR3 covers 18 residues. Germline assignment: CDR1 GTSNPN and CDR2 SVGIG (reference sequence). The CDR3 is CAWSLSGGGRTSTDTQYF. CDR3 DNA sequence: TGTGCCTGGAGCCTCAGTGGAGGGGGGCGCACGTCCACAGATACGCAGTATTTT.

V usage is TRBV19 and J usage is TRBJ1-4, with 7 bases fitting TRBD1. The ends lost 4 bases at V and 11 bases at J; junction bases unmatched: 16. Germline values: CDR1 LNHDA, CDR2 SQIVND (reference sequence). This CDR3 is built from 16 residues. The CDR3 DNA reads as TGTGCCAGTAGTACCCTCCTTCAGACAGGGTCCGGGAAACTGTTTTTT. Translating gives CASSTLLQTGSGKLFF.

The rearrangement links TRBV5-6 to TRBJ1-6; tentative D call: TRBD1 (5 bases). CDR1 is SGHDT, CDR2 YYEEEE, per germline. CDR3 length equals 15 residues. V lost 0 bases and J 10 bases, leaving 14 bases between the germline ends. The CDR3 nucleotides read TGTGCCAGCAGCTTGGGGGGCGGCCAGAGATCACCCCTCCACTTT. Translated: CASSLGGGQRSPLHF.

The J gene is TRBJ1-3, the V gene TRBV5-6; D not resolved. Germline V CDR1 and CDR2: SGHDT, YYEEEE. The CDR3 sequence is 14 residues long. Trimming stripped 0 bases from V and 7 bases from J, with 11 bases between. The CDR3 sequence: CASSLVGPLNTIYF. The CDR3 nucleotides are TGTGCCAGCAGCTTGGTAGGGCCCCTGAACACCATATATTTT. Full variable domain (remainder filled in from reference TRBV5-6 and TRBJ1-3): DAGVTQSPTHLIKTRGQQVTLRCSPKSGHDTVSWYQQALGQGPQFIFQYYEEEERQRGNFPDRFSGHQFPNYSSELNVNALLLGDSALYLCASSLVGPLNTIYFGEGSWLTVV.